The 18 T cell receptor beta chains given below trace back to one sample, sequenced in a study of blood T cell repertoires in COVID-19 (dated by TCRdb to 2018 to 2021). The library relied on the immunoSEQ multiplex PCR assay. In TCRdb, the immuneACCESS table is reduced to in-frame sequences with V and J assigned. These tables do not hold every clone; where another copy was compared, an unresolved V gene accounts for under half, and the others remain unexplained. The sample table holds 150,000 to 200,000 clones, of which less than 85% were seen once. Of the sample, roughly 6.4% is held by the ten largest clones. Specimen: peripheral blood. These receptor sequences come from a woman between 40 and 55 years old with COVID-19, enrolled during active disease.

The table lists this clone with a few counts. The V call is TRBV5-4, the J call TRBJ1-1; D not certain. This CDR3 is built from 15 residues. Germline CDR1 SGHNT, CDR2 YYREEE (reference sequence). V was pared by 6 bases and J by 5 bases, with 20 bases between. CDR3 coding DNA: TGTGCCAGCACCCGAGACCATTCCGGGGTAACTGAAGCTTTCTTT. Protein sequence: CASTRDHSGVTEAFF.

This clone was observed a single time. This chain connects TRBV19 to TRBJ1-5; no clear D. The CDR3 contains 14 residues. Germline V gene sequence: CDR1 LNHDA, CDR2 SQIVND (reference sequence). The V and J ends lost 3 bases and 6 bases respectively, with 12 bases between them. The CDR3 nucleotides are TGTGCCAGTAGTATGCCCCAAACGGGTCAGCCCCAGCATTTT. This gives the protein CASSMPQTGQPQHF.

The rearrangement uses TRBV5-1 and TRBJ1-6, with TRBD1 as a possible D gene (5 bases). Germline V lookup: CDR1 SGHRS, CDR2 YFSETQ. Trimming shortened V by 2 bases and J by 7 bases, and 16 bases separated the two germline ends. This CDR3 has 16 amino acids. The DNA for the CDR3 is TGCGCCAGCAGCTTACGGCACTCAGGGATCAATTCACCCCTCCACTTT. Encoded protein: CASSLRHSGINSPLHF.

Concerning this clone: Distinct nucleotide sequences in the sample also encode this CDR3. The chain uses TRBV4-1 and TRBJ1-1; no clear D gene. V lost 1 base, J lost 1 base, and 4 bases lay in between. The CDR3 extends over 13 amino acids. In germline, CDR1 is MGHRA, CDR2 YSYEKL. CDR3 amino acids: CASSQGQNTEAFF. The CDR3 region has the DNA TGCGCCAGCAGCCAAGGACAGAACACTGAAGCTTTCTTT.

This clone ranks as medium-sized (0.01 to 0.1%). This chain connects TRBV6-2 or TRBV6-3 to TRBJ1-3; a possible D gene is TRBD1 (5 bases). The germline V gene encodes CDR1 MNHEY and CDR2 SVGEGT. Deletions cut 2 bases from V and 7 bases from J, with 12 bases between. The CDR3 contains 14 residues. Written as DNA, the CDR3 is TGTGCCAGCAGTTACCAAGGGGCAGTCAACACCATATATTTT. Encoded protein: CASSYQGAVNTIYF.

V usage is TRBV5-5 and J usage is TRBJ1-1; D gene unclear. V shed 1 base and J shed 0 bases, with 7 bases lying between them. There are 14 residues in the CDR3. CDR1 and CDR2 (germline): SGHKS, YYEKEE (reference sequence). CDR3: CASSLSQMNTEAFF. In nucleotides, the CDR3 is TGTGCCAGCAGCTTGTCACAGATGAACACTGAAGCTTTCTTT. Full variable domain (rest looked up from reference TRBV5-5 and TRBJ1-1): DAGVTQSPTHLIKTRGQQVTLRCSPISGHKSVSWYQQVLGQGPQFIFQYYEKEERGRGNFPDRFSARQFPNYSSELNVNALLLGDSALYLCASSLSQMNTEAFFGQGTRLTVV.

The rearrangement links TRBV6-2 or TRBV6-3 to TRBJ2-7, with D hard to call. V shed 6 bases and J shed 0 bases, with 12 bases lying between them. CDR3 length equals 14 residues. Germline lookup yields CDR1 MNHEY and CDR2 SVGEGT. CDR3 DNA sequence: TGTGCCAGCAGCCCAGGTTACAGCTCCTACGAGCAGTACTTC. Amino acid sequence: CASSPGYSSYEQYF.

The chain combines TRBV11-3 with TRBJ2-3; D is ambiguous. Trimming shortened V by 0 bases and J by 0 bases, and 4 bases separated the two germline ends. Germline V gene data show CDR1 as SGHNT and CDR2 as YENEEA. The CDR3 sequence is 14 residues long. CDR3 sequence (DNA): TGTGCCAGCAGCTTAGAATTAAGCACAGATACGCAGTATTTT. It yields the protein CASSLELSTDTQYF.

As to this clone: Other DNA sequences in the same sample also yield this CDR3. V gene TRBV27 combines with J gene TRBJ1-5, with TRBD1 as a possible D gene (5 bases). Trimming left V 2 bases short and J 0 bases short, with 8 bases between. CDR1 and CDR2 (germline): MNHEY, SMNVEV (reference sequence). The CDR3 sequence is 15 residues long. The DNA of the CDR3 is TGTGCCAGCAGTTTAGACAGTTATAGCAATCAGCCCCAGCATTTT. Its translation is CASSLDSYSNQPQHF.

This clone was counted between two and nine times. This chain joins TRBV5-1 and TRBJ2-2, with D maybe TRBD2 (6 bases). The germline V gene encodes CDR1 SGHRS and CDR2 YFSETQ. Trimming took off 0 bases at V and 2 bases at J, with 8 bases between the two ends. The CDR3 runs to 15 residues. CDR3 sequence reads: CASSLDGRNTGELFF. In nucleotides, the CDR3 is TGCGCCAGCAGCTTGGACGGGAGAAACACCGGGGAGCTGTTTTTT.

The rearrangement uses TRBV30 and TRBJ1-2; 7 bases line up with TRBD1. Germline CDR1 reads GTSNPN; CDR2 reads SVGIG (reference sequence). The CDR3 consists of 15 residues. The V gene end was trimmed by 4 bases and the J gene end by 1 base; junction bases not matched to a gene: 9. CDR3 residues: CAWKSPGTVNYGYTF. The CDR3 DNA reads TGTGCCTGGAAATCTCCGGGGACAGTTAACTATGGCTACACCTTC.

The chain is built from TRBV9 and TRBJ1-5; D is possibly TRBD1 (6 bases). Deletions cut 0 bases from V and 4 bases from J, with 8 bases between. From germline, CDR1 is SGDLS and CDR2 YYNGEE. The CDR3 extends over 14 amino acids. CDR3 residues: CASSVAGANQPQHF. The CDR3, as DNA: TGTGCCAGCAGCGTAGCAGGGGCAAATCAGCCCCAGCATTTT.

V gene TRBV5-6 combines with J gene TRBJ2-5; 9 bases agree with TRBD1. The CDR3 is 16 residues long. CDR1 is SGHDT and CDR2 is YYEEEE in the germline V gene. The V and J ends lost 0 bases and 3 bases, in that order; junction bases with no gene match: 6. The CDR3 DNA sequence: TGTGCCAGCAGCTTGGTGGGACAGGGAATCAAAGAGACCCAGTACTTC. As protein: CASSLVGQGIKETQYF. The variable domain in full, with the rest retrieved from reference TRBV5-6 and TRBJ2-5, is DAGVTQSPTHLIKTRGQQVTLRCSPKSGHDTVSWYQQALGQGPQFIFQYYEEEERQRGNFPDRFSGHQFPNYSSELNVNALLLGDSALYLCASSLVGQGIKETQYFGPGTRLLVL.

The rearrangement uses TRBV11-2 and TRBJ1-6; no reliable D call. Germline-derived CDR1 and CDR2 are SGHAT and FQNNGV. The CDR3 is 15 amino acids. V was trimmed by 1 base and J by 7 bases, leaving 11 bases between them. The CDR3, as DNA: TGTGCCAGCAGCTTAGGTGCAGGTTTAAATTCACCCCTCCACTTT. Protein sequence: CASSLGAGLNSPLHF.

The chain carries TRBV15 and TRBJ1-4, with D maybe TRBD1 (6 bases). Germline V gene lookup returns CDR1 LNHNV and CDR2 YYDKDF (reference sequence). The CDR3 runs 15 residues. V was clipped by 1 base and J by 5 bases, with 11 bases between them. The CDR3 sequence: CATSRVRDTNEKLFF. In DNA, the CDR3 is TGTGCCACCAGCAGAGTCCGGGACACCAATGAAAAACTGTTTTTT.

The rearrangement joins TRBV5-4 to TRBJ2-5; 10 positions match TRBD1. Trimming cost V 4 bases and J 5 bases; bases outside gene matches: 14. The CDR3 is 17 residues long. The germline gives CDR1 SGHNT, CDR2 YYREEE (reference sequence). CDR3 sequence (DNA): TGTGCCAGCAGCGCATGGGGGACAGGGGTGAATCGTGAGACCCAGTACTTC. Residues: CASSAWGTGVNRETQYF.

V is TRBV19 and J is TRBJ2-1, with 10 bases identical to TRBD2. V shed 3 bases, J shed 3 bases, and the junction held 8 bases outside the gene matches. In germline, CDR1 is LNHDA, CDR2 SQIVND (reference sequence). The CDR3 totals 17 residues. The CDR3 region has the DNA TGTGCCAGTAGTATTTCACAACTAGCGGGAAGCTACAATGAGCAGTTCTTC. Its protein product is CASSISQLAGSYNEQFF.

The chain couples TRBV4-1 to TRBJ1-2; 8 bases line up with TRBD1. Germline assignment: CDR1 MGHRA and CDR2 YSYEKL. The ends lost 4 bases at V and 4 bases at J; junction bases unmatched: 17. The CDR3 contains 18 residues. CDR3 DNA sequence: TGCGCCAGCAGCCTAACGAAAGCATACAGGGGGGAAACCTATGGCTACACCTTC. It translates to CASSLTKAYRGETYGYTF.